This T cell receptor (beta chain) was captured by sequencing in a study of control samples from healthy donors and cancer patients. Germline V gene sequence: CDR1 SGHVS, CDR2 FQNEAQ. The junction had 10 bases not matched to a gene; V was cut back by 7 bases and J by 0 bases. CDR3 size: 16 residues. Assay: immunoSEQ multiplex PCR; the TCRdb copy retains only in-frame clones and omits some. The repertoire consists of more than 75,000 clones, with nearly 90% occurring once and the leading ten covering around 5.4%. Sequences were obtained from blood. The sequence was obtained from a man aged 50-60 years in good health. The rearrangement joins TRBV7-8 to TRBJ2-5; TRBD2 agrees at 8 bases. In DNA, the CDR3 is TGTGCCAGCACCTTTTCCGGGAGGGGGGACCAAGAGACCCAGTACTTC. Its protein product is CASTFSGRGDQETQYF.